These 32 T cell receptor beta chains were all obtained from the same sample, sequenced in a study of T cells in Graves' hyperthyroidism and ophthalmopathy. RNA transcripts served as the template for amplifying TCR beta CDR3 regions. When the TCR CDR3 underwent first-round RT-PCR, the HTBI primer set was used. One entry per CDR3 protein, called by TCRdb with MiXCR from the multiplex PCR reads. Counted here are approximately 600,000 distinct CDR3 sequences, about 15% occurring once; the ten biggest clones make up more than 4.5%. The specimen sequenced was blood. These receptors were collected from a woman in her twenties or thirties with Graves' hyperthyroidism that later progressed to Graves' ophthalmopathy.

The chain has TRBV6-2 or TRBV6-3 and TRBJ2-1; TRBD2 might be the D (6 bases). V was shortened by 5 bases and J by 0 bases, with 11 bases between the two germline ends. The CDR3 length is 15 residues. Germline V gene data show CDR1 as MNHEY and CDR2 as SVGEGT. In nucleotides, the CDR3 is TGTGCCAGCAGTACTAGCCATAACTCCTACAATGAGCAGTTCTTC. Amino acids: CASSTSHNSYNEQFF.

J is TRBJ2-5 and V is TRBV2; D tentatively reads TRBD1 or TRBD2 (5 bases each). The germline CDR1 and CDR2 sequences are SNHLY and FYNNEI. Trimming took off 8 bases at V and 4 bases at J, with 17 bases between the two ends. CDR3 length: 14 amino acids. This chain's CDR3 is CASENGGDLETQYF. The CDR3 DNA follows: TGTGCCAGCGAGAATGGGGGAGACTTAGAGACCCAGTACTTC.

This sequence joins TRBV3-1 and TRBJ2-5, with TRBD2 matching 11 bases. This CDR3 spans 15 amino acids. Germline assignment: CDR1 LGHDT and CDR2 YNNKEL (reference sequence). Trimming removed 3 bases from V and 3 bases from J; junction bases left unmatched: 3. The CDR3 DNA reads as TGTGCCAGCAGCCAGGTGGGACTAGCGGAAGAGACCCAGTACTTC. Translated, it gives CASSQVGLAEETQYF.

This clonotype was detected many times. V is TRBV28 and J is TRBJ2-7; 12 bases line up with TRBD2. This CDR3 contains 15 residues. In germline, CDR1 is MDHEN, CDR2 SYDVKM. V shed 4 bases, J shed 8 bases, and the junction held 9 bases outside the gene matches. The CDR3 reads CASSSSTSGSYKQYF. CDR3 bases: TGTGCCAGCAGTTCCTCGACTAGCGGGAGTTACAAGCAGTACTTC.

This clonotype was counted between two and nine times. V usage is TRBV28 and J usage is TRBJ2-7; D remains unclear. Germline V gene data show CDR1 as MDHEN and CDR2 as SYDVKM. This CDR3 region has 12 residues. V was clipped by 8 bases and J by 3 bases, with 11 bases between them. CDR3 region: CASLNPYYEQYF. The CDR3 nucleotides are TGTGCCAGCCTCAACCCCTACTACGAGCAGTACTTC.

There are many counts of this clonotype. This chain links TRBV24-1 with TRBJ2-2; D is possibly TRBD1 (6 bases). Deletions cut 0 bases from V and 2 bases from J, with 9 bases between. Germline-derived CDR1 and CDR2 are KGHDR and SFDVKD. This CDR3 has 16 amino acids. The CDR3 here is CATSDLEGGNTGELFF. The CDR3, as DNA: TGTGCCACCAGTGATTTGGAAGGGGGAAACACCGGGGAGCTGTTTTTT.

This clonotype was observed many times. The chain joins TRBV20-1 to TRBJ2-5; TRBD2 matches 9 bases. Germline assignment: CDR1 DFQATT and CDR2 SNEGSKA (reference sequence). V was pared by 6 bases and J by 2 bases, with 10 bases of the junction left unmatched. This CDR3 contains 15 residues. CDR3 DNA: TGCAGTGCCGGGGGGGCTAGCGGGATTCAAGAGACCCAGTACTTC. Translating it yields CSAGGASGIQETQYF.

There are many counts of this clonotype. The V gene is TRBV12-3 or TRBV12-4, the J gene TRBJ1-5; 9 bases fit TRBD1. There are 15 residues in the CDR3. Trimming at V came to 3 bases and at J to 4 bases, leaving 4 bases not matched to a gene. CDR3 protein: CASSFGDRENQPQHF. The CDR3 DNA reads TGTGCCAGCAGTTTCGGGGACAGGGAGAATCAGCCCCAGCATTTT.

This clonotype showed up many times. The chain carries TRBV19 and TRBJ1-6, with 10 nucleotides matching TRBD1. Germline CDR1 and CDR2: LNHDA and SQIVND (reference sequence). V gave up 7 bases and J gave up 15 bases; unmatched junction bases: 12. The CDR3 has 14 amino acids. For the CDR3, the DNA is TGTGCCAGTACCGTCGGACAGGGGGACCTCCGCCTCCACTTT. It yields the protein CASTVGQGDLRLHF.

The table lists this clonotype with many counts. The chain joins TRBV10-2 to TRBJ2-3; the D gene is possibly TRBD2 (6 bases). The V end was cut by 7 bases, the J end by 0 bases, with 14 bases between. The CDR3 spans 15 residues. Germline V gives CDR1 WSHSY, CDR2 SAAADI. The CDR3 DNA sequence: TGCGCCAGCACCCTTGAGCGGGCTAGCACAGATACGCAGTATTTT. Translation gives CASTLERASTDTQYF.

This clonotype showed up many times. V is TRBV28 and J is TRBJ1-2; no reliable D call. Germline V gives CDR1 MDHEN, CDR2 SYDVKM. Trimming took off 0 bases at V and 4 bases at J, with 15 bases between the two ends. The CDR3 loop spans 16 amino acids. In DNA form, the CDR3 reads TGTGCCAGCAGTTTATGGAGCTATAGGGATTCCTATGGCTACACCTTC. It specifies CASSLWSYRDSYGYTF.

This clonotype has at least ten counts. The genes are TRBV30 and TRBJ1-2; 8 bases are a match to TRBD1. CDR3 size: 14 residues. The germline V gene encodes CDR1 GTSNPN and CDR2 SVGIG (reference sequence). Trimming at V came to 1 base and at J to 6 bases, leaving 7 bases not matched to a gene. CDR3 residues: CAWSANQGAHGYTF. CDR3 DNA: TGTGCCTGGAGTGCGAACCAGGGGGCTCATGGCTACACCTTC.

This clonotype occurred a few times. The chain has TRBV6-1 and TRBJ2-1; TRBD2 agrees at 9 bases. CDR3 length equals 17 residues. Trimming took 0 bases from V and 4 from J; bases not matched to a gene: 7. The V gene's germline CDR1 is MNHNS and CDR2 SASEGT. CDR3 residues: CASSEAAASGTYNEQFF. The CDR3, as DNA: TGTGCCAGCAGTGAAGCGGCCGCTAGCGGGACTTACAATGAGCAGTTCTTC.

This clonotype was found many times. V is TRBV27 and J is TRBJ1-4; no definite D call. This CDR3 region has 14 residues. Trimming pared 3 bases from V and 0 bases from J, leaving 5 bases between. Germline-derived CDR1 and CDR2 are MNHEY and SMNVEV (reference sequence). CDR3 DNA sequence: TGTGCCAGCAGTTTGGATGCAACTAATGAAAAACTGTTTTTT. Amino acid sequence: CASSLDATNEKLFF. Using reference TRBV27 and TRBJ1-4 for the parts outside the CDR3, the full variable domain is EAQVTQNPRYLITVTGKKLTVTCSQNMNHEYMSWYRQDPGLGLRQIYYSMNVEVTDKGDVPEGYKVSRKEKRNFPLILESPSPNQTSLYFCASSLDATNEKLFFGSGTQLSVL.

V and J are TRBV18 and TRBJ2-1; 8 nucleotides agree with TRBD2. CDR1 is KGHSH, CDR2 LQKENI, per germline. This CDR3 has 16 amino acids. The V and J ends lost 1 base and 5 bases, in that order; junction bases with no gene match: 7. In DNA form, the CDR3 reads TGTGCCAGCTCACCACTTGGGCGGGAGGACCACAATGAGCAGTTCTTC. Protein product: CASSPLGREDHNEQFF. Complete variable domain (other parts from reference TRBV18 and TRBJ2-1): NAGVMQNPRHLVRRRGQEARLRCSPMKGHSHVYWYRQLPEEGLKFMVYLQKENIIDESGMPKERFSAEFPKEGPSILRIQQVVRGDSAAYFCASSPLGREDHNEQFFGPGTRLTVL.

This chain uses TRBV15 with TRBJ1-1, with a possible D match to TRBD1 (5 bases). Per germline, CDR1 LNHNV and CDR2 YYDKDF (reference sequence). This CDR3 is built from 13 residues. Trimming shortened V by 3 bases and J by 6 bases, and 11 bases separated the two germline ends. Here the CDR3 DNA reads TGTGCCACCAGCAGGGGGGGGACGTCTGAAGCTTTCTTT. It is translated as CATSRGGTSEAFF.

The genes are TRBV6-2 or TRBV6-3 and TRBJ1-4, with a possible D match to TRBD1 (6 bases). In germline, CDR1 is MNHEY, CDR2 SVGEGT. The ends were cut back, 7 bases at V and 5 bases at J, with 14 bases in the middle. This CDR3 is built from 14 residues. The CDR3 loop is CASKDTGWNEKLFF. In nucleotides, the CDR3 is TGTGCCAGCAAAGATACAGGGTGGAATGAAAAACTGTTTTTT.

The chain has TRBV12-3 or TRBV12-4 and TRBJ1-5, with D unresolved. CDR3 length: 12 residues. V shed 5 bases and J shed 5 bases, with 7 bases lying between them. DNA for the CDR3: TGTGCCAGCAGTCCCGCCCATCAGCCCCAGCATTTT. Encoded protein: CASSPAHQPQHF.

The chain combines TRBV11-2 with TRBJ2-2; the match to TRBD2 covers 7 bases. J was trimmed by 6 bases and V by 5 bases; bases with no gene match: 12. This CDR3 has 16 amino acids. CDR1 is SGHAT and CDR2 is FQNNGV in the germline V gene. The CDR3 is CASSPSGGRDPGELFF. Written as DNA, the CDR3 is TGTGCCAGCAGCCCTTCCGGGGGGAGAGACCCCGGGGAGCTGTTTTTT.

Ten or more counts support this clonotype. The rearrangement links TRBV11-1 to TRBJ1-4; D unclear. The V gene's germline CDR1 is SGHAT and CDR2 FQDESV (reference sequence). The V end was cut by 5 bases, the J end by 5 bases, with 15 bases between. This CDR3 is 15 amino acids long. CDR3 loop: CASSQIDGTNEKLFF. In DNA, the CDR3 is TGTGCCAGCAGCCAGATCGACGGCACCAATGAAAAACTGTTTTTT.

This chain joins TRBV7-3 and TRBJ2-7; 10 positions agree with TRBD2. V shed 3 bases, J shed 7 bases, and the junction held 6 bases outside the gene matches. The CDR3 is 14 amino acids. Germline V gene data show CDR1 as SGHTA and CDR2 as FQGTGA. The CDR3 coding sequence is TGTGCCAGCAGCTTTCGGACTAGCGGAGGGGAGCAGTACTTC. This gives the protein CASSFRTSGGEQYF.

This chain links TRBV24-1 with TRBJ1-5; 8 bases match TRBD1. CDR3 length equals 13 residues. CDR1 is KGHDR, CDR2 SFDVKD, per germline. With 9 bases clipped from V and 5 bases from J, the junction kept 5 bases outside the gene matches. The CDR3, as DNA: TGTGCCACCGGACAGGGTGGCGATCAGCCCCAGCATTTT. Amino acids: CATGQGGDQPQHF.

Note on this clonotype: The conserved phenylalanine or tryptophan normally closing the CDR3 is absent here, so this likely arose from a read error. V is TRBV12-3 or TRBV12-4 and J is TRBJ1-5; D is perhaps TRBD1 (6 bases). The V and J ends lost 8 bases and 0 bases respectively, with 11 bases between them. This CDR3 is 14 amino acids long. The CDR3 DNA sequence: TGTGCCAGCGGAGCAGGGGCTAGCAATCAGCCCCAGCATTCT. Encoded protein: CASGAGASNQPQHS.

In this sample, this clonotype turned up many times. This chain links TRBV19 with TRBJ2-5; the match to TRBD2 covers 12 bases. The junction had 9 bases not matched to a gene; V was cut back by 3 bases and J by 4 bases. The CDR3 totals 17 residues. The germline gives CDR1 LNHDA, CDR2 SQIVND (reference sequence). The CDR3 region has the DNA TGTGCCAGTAGTATTCGGCCTAGCGGGAGGGGGGGAGAGACCCAGTACTTC. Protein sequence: CASSIRPSGRGGETQYF.

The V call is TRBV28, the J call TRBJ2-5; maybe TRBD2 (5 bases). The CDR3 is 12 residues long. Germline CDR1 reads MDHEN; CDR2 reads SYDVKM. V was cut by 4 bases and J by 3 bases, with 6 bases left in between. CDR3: CASSSGKETQYF. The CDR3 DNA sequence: TGTGCCAGCAGTTCCGGGAAAGAGACCCAGTACTTC.

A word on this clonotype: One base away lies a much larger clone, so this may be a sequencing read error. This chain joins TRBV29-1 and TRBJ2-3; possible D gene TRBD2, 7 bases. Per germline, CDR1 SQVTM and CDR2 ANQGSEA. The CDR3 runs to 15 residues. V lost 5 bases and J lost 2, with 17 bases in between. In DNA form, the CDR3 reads TGCAGCGTTATTCCGGGGGGCTGGAACACAGATACGCAGTATTTT. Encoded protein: CSVIPGGWNTDTQYF.

The CDR3, as DNA: TGTGCCAGCAGTGTGGGACAGAGGATAACCGGGGAGCTGTTTTTT. Amino acids: CASSVGQRITGELFF. The chain combines TRBV25-1 with TRBJ2-2; 7 bases match TRBD1. Losses at the gene ends were 4 bases for V and 5 bases for J; bases not matched to a gene: 7. Germline CDR1 reads MGHDK; CDR2 reads SYGVNS. The CDR3 spans 15 residues.

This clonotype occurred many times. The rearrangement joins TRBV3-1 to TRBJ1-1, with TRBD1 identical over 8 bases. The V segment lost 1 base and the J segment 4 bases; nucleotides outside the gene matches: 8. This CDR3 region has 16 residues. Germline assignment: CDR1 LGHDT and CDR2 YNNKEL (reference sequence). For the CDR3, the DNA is TGTGCCAGCAGCCAAGCCCATCAGGGGGCTATCACTGAAGCTTTCTTT. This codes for CASSQAHQGAITEAFF.

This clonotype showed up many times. Here the CDR3 reads CASSQVPGAGTDTQYF. CDR3 DNA: TGTGCCAGCAGCCAAGTCCCCGGAGCCGGGACAGATACGCAGTATTTT. The rearrangement joins TRBV14 to TRBJ2-3; D call uncertain. The V gene lost 1 base and the J gene lost 3 bases, with 14 bases spanning the gap. The germline V gene encodes CDR1 SGHDN and CDR2 FVKESK. This CDR3 has 16 residues. Together with reference TRBV14 and TRBJ2-3, the CDR3 gives the full variable domain: EAGVTQFPSHSVIEKGQTVTLRCDPISGHDNLYWYRRVMGKEIKFLLHFVKESKQDESGMPNNRFLAERTGGTYSTLKVQPAELEDSGVYFCASSQVPGAGTDTQYFGPGTRLTVL.

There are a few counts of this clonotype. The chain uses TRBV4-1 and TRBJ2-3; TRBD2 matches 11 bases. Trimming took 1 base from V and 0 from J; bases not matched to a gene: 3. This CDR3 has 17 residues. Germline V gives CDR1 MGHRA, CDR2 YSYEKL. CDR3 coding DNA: TGCGCCAGCAGCCAAGCTGGACTAGCGGGTAGCACAGATACGCAGTATTTT. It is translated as CASSQAGLAGSTDTQYF.

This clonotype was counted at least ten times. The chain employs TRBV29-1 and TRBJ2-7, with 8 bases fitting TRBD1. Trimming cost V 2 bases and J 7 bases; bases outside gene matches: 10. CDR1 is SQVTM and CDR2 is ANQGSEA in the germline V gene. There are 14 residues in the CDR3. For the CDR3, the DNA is TGCAGCGTTGAACCGGACAGGGAACGGGGAGAGCAGTACTTC. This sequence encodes CSVEPDRERGEQYF.

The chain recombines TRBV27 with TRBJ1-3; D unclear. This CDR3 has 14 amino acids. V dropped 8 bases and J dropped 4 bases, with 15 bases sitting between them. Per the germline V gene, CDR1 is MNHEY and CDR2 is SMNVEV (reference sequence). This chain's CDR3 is CASGRSKRGNTIYF. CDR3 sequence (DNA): TGTGCCAGCGGGCGATCGAAAAGGGGAAACACCATATATTTT.